Sequencing of this TCR beta chain was carried out in a study of T cell responses to AZD1222 COVID-19 vaccine. Study as a whole: Second-dose intervals of approximately 4 or approximately 12 weeks were pooled.

Findings and limits, study-wide: Targets within unmutated variant regions were reportedly found for nearly half of spike-specific TCRs.

Trimming removed 4 bases from V and 9 bases from J; junction bases left unmatched: 11. The length of the CDR3 is 15 residues. The germline gives CDR1 LNHDA, CDR2 SQIVND (reference sequence). Using immunoSEQ multiplex PCR, the repertoire was profiled, and TCRdb retains in-frame clones only, with some absent. The table has 150,000 to 200,000 clones, roughly 90% seen once. To note about this clone: The antigen is undetermined.

The receptor was derived from an adult in good health. The sequencing here drew on peripheral blood, taken on day 0 of AZD1222 vaccination. V and J are TRBV19 and TRBJ2-1, with TRBD1 matching 8 bases. The CDR3 nucleotides are TGTGCCAGTAGTACAGGGACAGGAGCGCGTACTGAGCAGTTCTTC. Its translation is CASSTGTGARTEQFF.